This paragraph covers one T cell receptor (beta chain) sequence. Antigen unknown. This record comes from a study of CD8 T cells in Susac syndrome. With random hexamers, reverse transcription was performed on 0.5 to 1 ug of RNA. Using its own MiXCR run on the immunoSEQ multiplex PCR reads, TCRdb lists one record per CDR3 protein. The sample holds 350,000 to 550,000 distinct CDR3 sequences, more than 80% seen once. Overall study results and limits: It was acknowledged by the study that relatively few individuals were included in its TCR sequencing and HLA analysis.

From blood CD8+ and CD4+ T cells, the TCR beta chain was sequenced. This CDR3 contains 15 residues. Germline trimming cut 3 bases from V and 5 bases from J; bases unmatched to any gene: 4. The V gene's germline CDR1 is LGHDT and CDR2 YNNKEL (reference sequence). The material sequenced was CD8+ T cells from PBMCs. The receptor was derived from a human donor with multiple sclerosis. The chain links TRBV3-1 to TRBJ2-2; 9 positions agree with TRBD1. This chain's CDR3 is CASSHATGGTGELFF. The CDR3 DNA sequence: TGTGCCAGCAGCCATGCGACAGGGGGGACCGGGGAGCTGTTTTTT.